This TCR beta chain was observed in a study of cytomegalovirus exposure and HLA in healthy donors. Whole-study context: Drawn from HLA-typed donors, tens of millions of unique TCRs were held in an early data release.

Primers included in the PCR were 60 Vbeta and 13 Jbeta primers. Clones were sequenced by immunoSEQ multiplex PCR, and TCRdb holds only the in-frame ones, with some missing. This sample yields about 160,000 clones, of which about 80% are seen a single time; about 9.9% belongs to the top ten. V was trimmed by 1 base and J by 2 bases, leaving 8 bases between them. The germline CDR1 and CDR2 sequences are LGHNA and YSLEER. This CDR3 region has 15 residues. This TCR derives from a man younger than 30 in good health and CMV-seropositive. The V call is TRBV4-3, the J call TRBJ2-2; D is possibly TRBD2 (6 bases). The sequenced sample consisted of PBMCs. Here the CDR3 DNA reads TGCGCCAGCAGCCAAGGGACTACAAACACCGGGGAGCTGTTTTTT. Its protein product is CASSQGTTNTGELFF.